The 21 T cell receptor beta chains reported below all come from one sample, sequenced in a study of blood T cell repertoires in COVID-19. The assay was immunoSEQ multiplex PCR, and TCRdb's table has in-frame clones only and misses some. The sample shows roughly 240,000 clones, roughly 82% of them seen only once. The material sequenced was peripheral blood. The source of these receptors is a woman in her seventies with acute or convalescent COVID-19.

CDR3 bases: TGTGCCAGCAGTGGAGGACAGAGCTCCTATAATTCACCCCTCCACTTT. This gives the protein CASSGGQSSYNSPLHF. The chain uses TRBV6-1 and TRBJ1-6, with TRBD1 as a possible D gene (6 bases). V was trimmed by 4 bases and J by 0 bases, leaving 10 bases between them. In germline, CDR1 is MNHNS, CDR2 SASEGT. CDR3 length: 16 amino acids.

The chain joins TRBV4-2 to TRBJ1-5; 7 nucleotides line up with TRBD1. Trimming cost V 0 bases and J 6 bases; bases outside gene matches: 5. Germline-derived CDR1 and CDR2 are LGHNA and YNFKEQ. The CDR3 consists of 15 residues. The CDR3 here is CASSQDGQVSQPQHF. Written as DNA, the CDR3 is TGTGCCAGCAGCCAAGATGGACAGGTTTCTCAGCCCCAGCATTTT.

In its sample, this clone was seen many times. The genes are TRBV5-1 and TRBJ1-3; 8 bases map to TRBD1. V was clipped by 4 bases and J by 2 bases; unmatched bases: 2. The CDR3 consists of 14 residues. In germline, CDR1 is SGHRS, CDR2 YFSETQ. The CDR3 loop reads CASSPDRAGNTIYF. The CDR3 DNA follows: TGCGCCAGCAGCCCGGACAGGGCTGGAAACACCATATATTTT.

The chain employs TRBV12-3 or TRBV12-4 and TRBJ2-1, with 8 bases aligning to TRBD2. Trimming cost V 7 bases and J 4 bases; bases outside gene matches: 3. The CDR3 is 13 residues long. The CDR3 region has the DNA TGTGCCAGCAACGGGGGGGCATACAATGAGCAGTTCTTC. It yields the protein CASNGGAYNEQFF.

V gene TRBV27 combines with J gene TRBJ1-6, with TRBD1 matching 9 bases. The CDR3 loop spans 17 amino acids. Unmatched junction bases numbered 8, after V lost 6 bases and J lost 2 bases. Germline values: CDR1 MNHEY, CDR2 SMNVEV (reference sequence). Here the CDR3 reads CASRPGTGSPYNSPLHF. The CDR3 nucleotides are TGTGCCAGCAGACCCGGGACAGGGAGCCCCTATAATTCACCCCTCCACTTT.

CDR3 residues: CASSITGVTNTIYF. The CDR3 bases are TGTGCCAGCAGTATCACAGGGGTTACAAACACCATATATTTT. The chain combines TRBV28 with TRBJ1-3; 7 nucleotides line up with TRBD1. Germline loops: CDR1 MDHEN, CDR2 SYDVKM. This CDR3 is 14 amino acids long. J lost 6 bases, V lost 5 bases, and 7 bases had no gene match.

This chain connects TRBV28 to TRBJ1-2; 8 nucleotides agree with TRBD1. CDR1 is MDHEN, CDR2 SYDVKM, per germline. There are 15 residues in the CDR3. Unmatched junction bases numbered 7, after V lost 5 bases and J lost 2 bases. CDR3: CASSPGQAPNYGYTF. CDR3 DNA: TGTGCCAGCAGTCCGGGACAGGCGCCAAACTATGGCTACACCTTC.

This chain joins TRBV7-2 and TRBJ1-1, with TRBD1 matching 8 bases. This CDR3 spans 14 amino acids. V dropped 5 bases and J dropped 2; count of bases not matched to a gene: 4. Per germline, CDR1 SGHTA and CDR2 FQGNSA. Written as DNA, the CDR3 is TGTGCCAGCAGCCGCAGGGGGCTAAACACTGAAGCTTTCTTT. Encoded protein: CASSRRGLNTEAFF.

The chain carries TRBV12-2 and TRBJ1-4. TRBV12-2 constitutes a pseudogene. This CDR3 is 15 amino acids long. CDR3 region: CASRPSTGMDEKLFF. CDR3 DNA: TGTGCAAGTCGCCCCTCGACGGGTATGGATGAAAAACTGTTTTTT.

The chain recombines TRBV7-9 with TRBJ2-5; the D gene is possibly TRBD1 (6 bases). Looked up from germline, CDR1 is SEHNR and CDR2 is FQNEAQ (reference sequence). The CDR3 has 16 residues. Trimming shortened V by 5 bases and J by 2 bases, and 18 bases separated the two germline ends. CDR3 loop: CASSRRTVGTQETQYF. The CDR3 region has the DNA TGTGCCAGCAGCCGACGGACAGTTGGGACACAAGAGACCCAGTACTTC.

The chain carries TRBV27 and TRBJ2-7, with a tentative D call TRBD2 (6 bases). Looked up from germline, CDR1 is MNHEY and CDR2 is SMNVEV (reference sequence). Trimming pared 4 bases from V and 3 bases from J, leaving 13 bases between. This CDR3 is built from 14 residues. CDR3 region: CASSSPGRNYEQYF. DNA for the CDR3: TGTGCCAGCAGTTCCCCAGGGAGGAACTACGAGCAGTACTTC.

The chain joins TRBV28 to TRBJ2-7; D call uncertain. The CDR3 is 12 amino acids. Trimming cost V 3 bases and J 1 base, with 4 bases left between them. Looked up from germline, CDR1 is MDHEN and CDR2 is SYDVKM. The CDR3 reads CASSFQSYEQYF. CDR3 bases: TGTGCCAGCAGTTTCCAGTCCTACGAGCAGTACTTC. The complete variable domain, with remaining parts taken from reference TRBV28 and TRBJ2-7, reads DVKVTQSSRYLVKRTGEKVFLECVQDMDHENMFWYRQDPGLGLRLIYFSYDVKMKEKGDIPEGYSVSREKKERFSLILESASTNQTSMYLCASSFQSYEQYFGPGTRLTVT.

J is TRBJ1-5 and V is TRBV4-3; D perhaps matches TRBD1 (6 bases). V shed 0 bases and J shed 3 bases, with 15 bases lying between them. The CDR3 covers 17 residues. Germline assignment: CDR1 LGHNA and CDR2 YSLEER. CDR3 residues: CASSQDLMGHTNQPQHF. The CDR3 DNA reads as TGCGCCAGCAGCCAAGATTTAATGGGACATACCAATCAGCCCCAGCATTTT.

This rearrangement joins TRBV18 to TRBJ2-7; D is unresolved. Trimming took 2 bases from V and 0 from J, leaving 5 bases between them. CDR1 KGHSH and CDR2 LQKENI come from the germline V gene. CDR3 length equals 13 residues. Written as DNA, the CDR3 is TGTGCCAGCTCACCAGGGCCCTCCTACGAGCAGTACTTC. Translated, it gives CASSPGPSYEQYF.

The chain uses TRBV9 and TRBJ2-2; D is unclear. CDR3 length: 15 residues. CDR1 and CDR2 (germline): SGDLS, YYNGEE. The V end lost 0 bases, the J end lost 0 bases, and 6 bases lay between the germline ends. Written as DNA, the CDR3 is TGTGCCAGCAGCGTAGATCCGGCGAACACCGGGGAGCTGTTTTTT. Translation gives CASSVDPANTGELFF.

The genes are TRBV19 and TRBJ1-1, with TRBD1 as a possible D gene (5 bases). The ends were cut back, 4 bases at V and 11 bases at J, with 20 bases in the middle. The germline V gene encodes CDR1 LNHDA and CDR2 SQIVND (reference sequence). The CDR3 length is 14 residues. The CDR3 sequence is CASSTQAGPLPAFF. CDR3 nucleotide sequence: TGTGCCAGTAGTACCCAAGCAGGGCCTCTTCCCGCTTTCTTT.

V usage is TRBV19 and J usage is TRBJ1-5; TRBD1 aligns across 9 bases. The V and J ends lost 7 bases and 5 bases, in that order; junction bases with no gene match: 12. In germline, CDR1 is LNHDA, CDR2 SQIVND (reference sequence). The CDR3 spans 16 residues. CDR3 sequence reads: CASTLTTGGSDQPQHF. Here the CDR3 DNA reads TGTGCCAGTACTCTAACTACAGGGGGCTCCGATCAGCCCCAGCATTTT. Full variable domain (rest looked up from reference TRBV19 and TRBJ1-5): DGGITQSPKYLFRKEGQNVTLSCEQNLNHDAMYWYRQDPGQGLRLIYYSQIVNDFQKGDIAEGYSVSREKKESFPLTVTSAQKNPTAFYLCASTLTTGGSDQPQHFGDGTRLSIL.

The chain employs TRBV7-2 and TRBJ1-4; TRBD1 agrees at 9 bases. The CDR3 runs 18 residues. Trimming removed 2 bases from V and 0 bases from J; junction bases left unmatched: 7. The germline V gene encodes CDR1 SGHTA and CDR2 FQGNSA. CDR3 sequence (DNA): TGTGCCAGCAGCTTATTAACAGGGGGCCCCCCAACTAATGAAAAACTGTTTTTT. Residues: CASSLLTGGPPTNEKLFF.

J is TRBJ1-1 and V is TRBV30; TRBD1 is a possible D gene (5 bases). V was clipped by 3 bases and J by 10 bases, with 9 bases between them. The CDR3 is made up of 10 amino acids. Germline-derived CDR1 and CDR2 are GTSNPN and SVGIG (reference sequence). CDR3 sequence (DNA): TGTGCCTGGAGCAGGGAGGGAGCTTTCTTT. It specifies CAWSREGAFF.

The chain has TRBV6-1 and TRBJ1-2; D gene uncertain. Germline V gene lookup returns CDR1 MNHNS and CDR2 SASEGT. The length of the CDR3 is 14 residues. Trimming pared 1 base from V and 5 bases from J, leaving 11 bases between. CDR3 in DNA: TGTGCCAGCAGTGAAGTAGGCGCGGATTATGGCTACACCTTC. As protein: CASSEVGADYGYTF.

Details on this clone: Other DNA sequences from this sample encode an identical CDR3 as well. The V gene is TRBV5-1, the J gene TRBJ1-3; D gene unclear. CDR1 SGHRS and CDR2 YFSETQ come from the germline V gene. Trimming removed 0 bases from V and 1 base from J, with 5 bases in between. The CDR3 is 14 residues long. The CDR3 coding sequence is TGCGCCAGCAGCTTGGCCTCGTCTGGAAACACCATATATTTT. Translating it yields CASSLASSGNTIYF.